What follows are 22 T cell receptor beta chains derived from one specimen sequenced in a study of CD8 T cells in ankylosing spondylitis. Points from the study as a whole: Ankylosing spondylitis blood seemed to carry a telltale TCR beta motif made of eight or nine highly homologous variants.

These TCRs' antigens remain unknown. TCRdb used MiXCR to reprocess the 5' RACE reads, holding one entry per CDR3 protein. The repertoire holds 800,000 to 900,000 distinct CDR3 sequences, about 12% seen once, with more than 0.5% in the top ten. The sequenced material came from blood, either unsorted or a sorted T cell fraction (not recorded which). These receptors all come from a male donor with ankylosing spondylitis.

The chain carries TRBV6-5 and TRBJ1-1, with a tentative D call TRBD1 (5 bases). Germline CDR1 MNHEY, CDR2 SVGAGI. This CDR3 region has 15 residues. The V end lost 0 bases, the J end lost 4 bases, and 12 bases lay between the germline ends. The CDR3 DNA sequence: TGTGCCAGCAGTTACTCGAATGCGGGGGGCACTGAAGCTTTCTTT. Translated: CASSYSNAGGTEAFF.

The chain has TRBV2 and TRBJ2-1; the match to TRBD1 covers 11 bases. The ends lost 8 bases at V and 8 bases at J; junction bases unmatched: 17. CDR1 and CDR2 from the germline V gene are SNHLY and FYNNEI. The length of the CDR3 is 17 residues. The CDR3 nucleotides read TGTGCCAGCGCGTCAGGGATCCCGGGACAGGGGGGCGATGAGCAGTTCTTC. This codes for CASASGIPGQGGDEQFF.

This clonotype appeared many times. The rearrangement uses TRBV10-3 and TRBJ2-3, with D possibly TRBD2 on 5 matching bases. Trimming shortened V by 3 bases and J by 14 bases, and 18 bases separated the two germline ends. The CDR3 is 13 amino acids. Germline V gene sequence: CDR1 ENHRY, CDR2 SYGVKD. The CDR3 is CAISEGEWSGLYF. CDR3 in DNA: TGTGCCATCAGTGAAGGTGAATGGTCGGGGTTGTATTTT.

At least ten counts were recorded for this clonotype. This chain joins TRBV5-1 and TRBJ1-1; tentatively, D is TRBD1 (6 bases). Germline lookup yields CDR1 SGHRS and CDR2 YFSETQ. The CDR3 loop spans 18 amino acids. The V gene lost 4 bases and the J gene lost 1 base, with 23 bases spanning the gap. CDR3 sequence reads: CASSDRTGTMSSNTEAFF. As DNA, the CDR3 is TGCGCCAGCAGCGATAGGACCGGGACAATGAGCTCGAACACTGAAGCTTTCTTT. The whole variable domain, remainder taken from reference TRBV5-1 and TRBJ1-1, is KAGVTQTPRYLIKTRGQQVTLSCSPISGHRSVSWYQQTPGQGLQFLFEYFSETQRNKGNFPGRFSGRQFSNSRSEMNVSTLELGDSALYLCASSDRTGTMSSNTEAFFGQGTRLTVV.

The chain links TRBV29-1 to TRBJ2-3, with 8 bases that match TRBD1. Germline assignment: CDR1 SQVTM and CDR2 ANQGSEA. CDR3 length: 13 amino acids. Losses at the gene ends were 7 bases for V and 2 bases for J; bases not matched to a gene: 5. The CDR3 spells CSAGTGNTDTQYF. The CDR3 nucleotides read TGCAGCGCGGGGACAGGTAACACAGATACGCAGTATTTT.

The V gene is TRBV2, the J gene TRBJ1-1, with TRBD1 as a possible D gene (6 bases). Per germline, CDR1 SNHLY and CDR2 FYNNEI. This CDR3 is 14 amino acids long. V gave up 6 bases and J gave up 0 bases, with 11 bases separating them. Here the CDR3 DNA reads TGTGCCAGCAGGAGGACAGTCATGAACACTGAAGCTTTCTTT. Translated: CASRRTVMNTEAFF.

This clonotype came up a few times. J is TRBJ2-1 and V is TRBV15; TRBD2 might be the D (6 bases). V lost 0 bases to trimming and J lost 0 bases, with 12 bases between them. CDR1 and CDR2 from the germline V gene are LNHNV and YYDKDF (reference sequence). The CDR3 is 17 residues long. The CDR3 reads CATSRDPAGSSYNEQFF. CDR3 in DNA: TGTGCCACCAGCAGAGATCCGGCGGGGAGCTCCTACAATGAGCAGTTCTTC.

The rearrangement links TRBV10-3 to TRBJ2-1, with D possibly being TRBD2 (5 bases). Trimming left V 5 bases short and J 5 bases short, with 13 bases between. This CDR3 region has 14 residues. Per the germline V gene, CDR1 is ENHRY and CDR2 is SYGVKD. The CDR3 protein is CAISPKPADNEQFF. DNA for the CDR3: TGTGCCATCAGTCCTAAACCAGCGGACAATGAGCAGTTCTTC.

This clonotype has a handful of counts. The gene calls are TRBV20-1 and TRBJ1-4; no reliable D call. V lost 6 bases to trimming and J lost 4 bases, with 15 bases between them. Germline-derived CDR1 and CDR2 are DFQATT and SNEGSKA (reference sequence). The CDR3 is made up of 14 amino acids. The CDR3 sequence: CSAGVARINEKLFF. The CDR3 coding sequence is TGCAGTGCCGGAGTCGCCAGGATTAATGAAAAACTGTTTTTT.

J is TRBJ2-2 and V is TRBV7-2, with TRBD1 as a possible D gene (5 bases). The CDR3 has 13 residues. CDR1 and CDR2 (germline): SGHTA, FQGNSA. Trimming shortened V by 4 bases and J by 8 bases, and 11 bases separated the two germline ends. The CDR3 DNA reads TGTGCCAGCAGCTCGTCTTACAGGGGGGAGCTGTTTTTT. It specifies CASSSSYRGELFF. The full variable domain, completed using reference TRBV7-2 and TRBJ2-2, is GAGVSQSPSNKVTEKGKDVELRCDPISGHTALYWYRQSLGQGLEFLIYFQGNSAPDKSGLPSDRFSAERTGGSVSTLTIQRTQQEDSAVYLCASSSSYRGELFFGEGSRLTVL.

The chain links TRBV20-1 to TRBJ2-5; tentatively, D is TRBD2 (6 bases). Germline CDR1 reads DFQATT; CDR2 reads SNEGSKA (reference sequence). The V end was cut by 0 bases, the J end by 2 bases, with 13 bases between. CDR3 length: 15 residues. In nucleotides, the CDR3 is TGCAGTGCTAGAGAGATTCGGGGGTGGCAAGAGACCCAGTACTTC. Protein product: CSAREIRGWQETQYF.

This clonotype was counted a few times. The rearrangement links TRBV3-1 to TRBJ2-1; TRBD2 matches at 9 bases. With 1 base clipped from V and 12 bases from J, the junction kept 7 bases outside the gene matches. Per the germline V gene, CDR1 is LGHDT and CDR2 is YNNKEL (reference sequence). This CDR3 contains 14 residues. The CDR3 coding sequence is TGTGCCAGCAGCCAAGCCCTAGCGGGGCCGGGGCAGTTCTTC. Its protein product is CASSQALAGPGQFF.

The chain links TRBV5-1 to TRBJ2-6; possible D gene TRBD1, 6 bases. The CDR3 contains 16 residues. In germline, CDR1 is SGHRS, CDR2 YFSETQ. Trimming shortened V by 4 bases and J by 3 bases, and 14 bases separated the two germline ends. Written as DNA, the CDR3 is TGCGCCAGCAGCACAGCCGGGACAAATGGGGCCAACGTCCTGACTTTC. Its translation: CASSTAGTNGANVLTF.

CDR3 loop: CASSYSAAGGDYEQYF. DNA for the CDR3: TGTGCCAGCAGTTACTCTGCAGCGGGTGGAGATTACGAGCAGTACTTC. The chain employs TRBV6-2 or TRBV6-3 and TRBJ2-7, with a tentative D call TRBD2 (6 bases). The V gene lost 0 bases and the J gene lost 4 bases, with 16 bases spanning the gap. Germline loops: CDR1 MNHEY, CDR2 SVGEGT. The CDR3 is 16 amino acids.

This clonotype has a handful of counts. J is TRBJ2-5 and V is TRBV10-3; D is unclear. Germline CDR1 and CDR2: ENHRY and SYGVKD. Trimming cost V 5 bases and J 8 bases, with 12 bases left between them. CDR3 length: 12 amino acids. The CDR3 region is CAISPSSETQYF. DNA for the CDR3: TGTGCCATCAGTCCATCTTCGGAAACCCAGTACTTC.

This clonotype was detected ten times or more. CDR3 amino acids: CASSQAGRAEQYF. DNA for the CDR3: TGTGCCAGCAGCCAGGCGGGAAGGGCCGAGCAGTACTTC. The chain couples TRBV4-2 to TRBJ2-7; possibly TRBD2 for D (6 bases). CDR1 and CDR2 (germline): LGHNA, YNFKEQ. The CDR3 contains 13 residues. V shed 3 bases and J shed 6 bases, with 12 bases lying between them.

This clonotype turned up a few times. CDR3 nucleotides: TGCGCCAGCAGCTTAAGACAGGGCTTGGAGACCCAGTACTTC. Amino acids: CASSLRQGLETQYF. This chain uses TRBV5-1 with TRBJ2-5; 7 bases align to TRBD1. The junction had 6 bases not matched to a gene; V was cut back by 2 bases and J by 5 bases. Per the germline V gene, CDR1 is SGHRS and CDR2 is YFSETQ. The length of the CDR3 is 14 residues.

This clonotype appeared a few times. For the CDR3, the DNA is TGCAGTGCTAGATCCTCCGTGGTAGCGGGATCAACAGATACGCAGTATTTT. Its translation is CSARSSVVAGSTDTQYF. This sequence joins TRBV20-1 and TRBJ2-3; 8 bases line up with TRBD2. Germline V gives CDR1 DFQATT, CDR2 SNEGSKA (reference sequence). With 2 bases clipped from V and 3 bases from J, the junction kept 13 bases outside the gene matches. This CDR3 contains 17 residues.

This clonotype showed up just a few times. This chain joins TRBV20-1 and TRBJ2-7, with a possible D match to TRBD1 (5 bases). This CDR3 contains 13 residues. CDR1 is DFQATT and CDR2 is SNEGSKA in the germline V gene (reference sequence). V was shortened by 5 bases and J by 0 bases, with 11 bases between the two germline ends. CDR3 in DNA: TGCAGTGCTCGGACATACGTCTCCTACGAGCAGTACTTC. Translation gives CSARTYVSYEQYF.

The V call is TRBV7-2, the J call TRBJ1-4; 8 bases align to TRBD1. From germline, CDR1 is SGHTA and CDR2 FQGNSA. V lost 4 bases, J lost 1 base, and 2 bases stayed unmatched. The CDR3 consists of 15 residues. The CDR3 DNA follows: TGTGCCAGCAGCTCAACAGGGGGAACTAATGAAAAACTGTTTTTT. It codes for CASSSTGGTNEKLFF.

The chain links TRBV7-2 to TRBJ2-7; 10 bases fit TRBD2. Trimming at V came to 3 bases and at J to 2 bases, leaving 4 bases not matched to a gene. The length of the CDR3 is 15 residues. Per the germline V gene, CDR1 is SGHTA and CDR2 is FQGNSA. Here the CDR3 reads CASSFSSGSPYEQYF. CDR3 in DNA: TGTGCCAGCAGCTTCTCTAGCGGGAGCCCCTACGAGCAGTACTTC.

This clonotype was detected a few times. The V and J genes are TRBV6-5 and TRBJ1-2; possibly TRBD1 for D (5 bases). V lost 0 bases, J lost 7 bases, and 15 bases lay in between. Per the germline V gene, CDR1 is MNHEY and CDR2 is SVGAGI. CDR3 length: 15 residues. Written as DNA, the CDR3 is TGTGCCAGCAGTTACTCTTCGGGGGGTCGTGTTGGCTACACCTTC. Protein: CASSYSSGGRVGYTF.